The 7 T cell receptor beta chains reported below all come from one sample, sequenced in a study of T cells in women clearing cervical HPV infection. Clones were sequenced by immunoSEQ multiplex PCR, and TCRdb holds only the in-frame ones, with some missing. Recorded for this sample: 35,000 to 45,000 clones. The sequenced sample was blood buffy coat. These receptors came from a woman between 18 and 70 years old with a cervical HPV16 infection that either progressed to CIN3+ or cleared (not recorded which).

Notes on this clone: The read ends 3 residues before the CDR3 terminus; that terminus is restored from the germline J gene. The chain employs TRBV19 and TRBJ2-3; 7 bases are a match to TRBD1. Germline V lookup: CDR1 LNHDA, CDR2 SQIVND (reference sequence). The CDR3 has 14 residues. CDR3 sequence: CASSLDREEQPQYF. Partial CDR3 DNA: TGTGCCAGTAGTCTCGACAGGGAAGAACAGCCG. Drawing the rest from reference TRBV19 and TRBJ2-3, the complete variable domain is DGGITQSPKYLFRKEGQNVTLSCEQNLNHDAMYWYRQDPGQGLRLIYYSQIVNDFQKGDIAEGYSVSREKKESFPLTVTSAQKNPTAFYLCASSLDREEQPQYFGPGTRLTVL.

On this clone: Read coverage stops 3 residues before the CDR3 terminus; the germline J gene supplies the remainder. The chain links TRBV7-9 to TRBJ1-2; no clear D. The CDR3 is 14 amino acids. The germline V gene encodes CDR1 SEHNR and CDR2 FQNEAQ (reference sequence). Trimming shortened V by 4 bases and J by 3 bases, and 12 bases separated the two germline ends. CDR3 DNA (partial): TGTGCCAGCAGCTCGGGGTTGGGAGACTATGGC. Translated, it gives CASSSGLGDYG. The whole CDR3 region reads CASSSGLGDYGYTF.

A word on this clone: With the read ending 3 residues before the CDR3 end, the germline J gene is used to fill in that end. This chain uses TRBV4-2 with TRBJ2-2; 9 bases agree with TRBD2. Germline V CDR1 and CDR2: LGHNA, YNFKEQ. The CDR3 has 15 residues. V lost 4 bases to trimming and J lost 1 base; unmatched junction nucleotides: 1. The covered CDR3 bases are TGTGCCAGCAGCCTTAGCGGGGGGAACACCGGGGAG. Protein: CASSLSGGNTGE. In full, the CDR3 is CASSLSGGNTGELFF.

In the case of this clone: The CDR3 end falls 3 residues outside the read, so it is completed with the germline J gene. The J gene is TRBJ1-2, the V gene TRBV7-3, with 7 nucleotides matching TRBD1. In germline, CDR1 is SGHTA, CDR2 FQGTGA. The CDR3 covers 14 residues. This chain's CDR3 is CASSLTGGTDTYTF. The CDR3 DNA, read in part, is TGTGCCAGCAGCTTAACAGGGGGCACAGATACC.

Comment on this clone: The read ends 3 residues early relative to the CDR3; the germline J gene fills the gap. V usage is TRBV30 and J usage is TRBJ1-2; TRBD1 aligns across 9 bases. CDR1 and CDR2 from the germline V gene are GTSNPN and SVGIG (reference sequence). The CDR3 is 13 amino acids. The covered CDR3 bases are TGTGCCTGGATTCCCGGGACAGGGACCGGC. Amino acids: CAWIPGTGTG. The full CDR3 protein reads CAWIPGTGTGYTF.

The CDR3 reads CASSSTGQGTDTQYF. The covered CDR3 bases are TGTGCCAGCAGCTCCACAGGGCAGGGCACAGATACG. This chain links TRBV28 with TRBJ2-3, with TRBD1 as a possible D gene (6 bases). Read coverage stops 3 residues before the CDR3 terminus; the germline J gene supplies the remainder. From germline, CDR1 is MDHEN and CDR2 SYDVKM. V lost 6 bases and J lost 1, with 14 bases in between. The CDR3 extends over 15 amino acids.

The CDR3 DNA, read in part, is TGTGCCAGCAGCCAGGACAGGGCAAATTCACCC. Translation: CASSQDRANSP. The whole CDR3 region reads CASSQDRANSPLHF. The rearrangement uses TRBV7-6 and TRBJ1-6; 8 bases align to TRBD1. The CDR3 extends 3 residues past the end of the read, so its final part is completed from the germline J gene. This CDR3 contains 14 residues. CDR1 SGHVS and CDR2 FNYEAQ come from the germline V gene. V lost 5 bases to trimming and J lost 7 bases; unmatched junction nucleotides: 4. Full variable domain (remainder filled in from reference TRBV7-6 and TRBJ1-6): GAGVSQSPRYKVTKRGQDVALRCDPISGHVSLYWYRQALGQGPEFLTYFNYEAQQDKSGLPNDRFSAERPEGSISTLTIQRTEQRDSAMYRCASSQDRANSPLHFGNGTRLTVT.